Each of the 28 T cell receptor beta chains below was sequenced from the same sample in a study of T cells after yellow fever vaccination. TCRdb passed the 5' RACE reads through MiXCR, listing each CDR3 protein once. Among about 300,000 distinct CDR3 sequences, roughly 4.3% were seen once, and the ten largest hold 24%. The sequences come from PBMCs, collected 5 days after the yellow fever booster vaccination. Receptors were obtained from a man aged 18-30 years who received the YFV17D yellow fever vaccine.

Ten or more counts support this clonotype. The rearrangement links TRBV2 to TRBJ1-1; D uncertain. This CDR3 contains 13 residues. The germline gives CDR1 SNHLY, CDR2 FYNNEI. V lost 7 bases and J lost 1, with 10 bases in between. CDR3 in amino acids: CASTKTENTEAFF. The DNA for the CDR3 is TGTGCCAGCACCAAGACGGAGAACACTGAAGCTTTCTTT.

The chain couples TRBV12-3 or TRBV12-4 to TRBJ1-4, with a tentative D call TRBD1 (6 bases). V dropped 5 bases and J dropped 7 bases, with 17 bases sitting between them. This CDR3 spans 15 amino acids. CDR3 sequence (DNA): TGTGCCAGCAGTACCGAACAGGGTGGGGGTGAAAAACTGTTTTTT. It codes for CASSTEQGGGEKLFF.

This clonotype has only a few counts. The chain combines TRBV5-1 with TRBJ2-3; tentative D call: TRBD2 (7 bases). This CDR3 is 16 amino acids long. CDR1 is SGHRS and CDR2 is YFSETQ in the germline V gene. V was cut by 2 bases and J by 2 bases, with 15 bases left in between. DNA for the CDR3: TGCGCCAGCAGCTTCACGGCGGGGGCAAACACAGATACGCAGTATTTT. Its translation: CASSFTAGANTDTQYF. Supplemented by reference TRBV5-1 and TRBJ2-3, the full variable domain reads KAGVTQTPRYLIKTRGQQVTLSCSPISGHRSVSWYQQTPGQGLQFLFEYFSETQRNKGNFPGRFSGRQFSNSRSEMNVSTLELGDSALYLCASSFTAGANTDTQYFGPGTRLTVL.

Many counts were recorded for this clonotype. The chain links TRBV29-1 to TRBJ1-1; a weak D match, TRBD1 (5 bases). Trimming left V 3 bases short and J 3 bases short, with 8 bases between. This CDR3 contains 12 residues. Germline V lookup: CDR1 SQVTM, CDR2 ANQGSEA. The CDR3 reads CSVDWGDTEAFF. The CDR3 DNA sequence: TGCAGCGTTGATTGGGGGGACACTGAAGCTTTCTTT.

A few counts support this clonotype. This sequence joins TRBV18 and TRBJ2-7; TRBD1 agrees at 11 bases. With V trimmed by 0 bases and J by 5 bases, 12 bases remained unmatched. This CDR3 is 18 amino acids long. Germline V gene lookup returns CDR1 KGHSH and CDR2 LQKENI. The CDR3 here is CASSPPHPRDRGSDEQYV. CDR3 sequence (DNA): TGTGCCAGCTCACCACCCCACCCCCGGGACAGGGGGTCGGACGAGCAGTACGTC.

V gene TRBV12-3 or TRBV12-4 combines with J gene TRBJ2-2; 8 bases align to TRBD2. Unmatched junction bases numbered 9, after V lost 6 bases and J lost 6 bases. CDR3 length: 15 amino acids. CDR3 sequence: CASSPGRGASGELFF. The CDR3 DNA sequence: TGTGCCAGCAGCCCCGGGCGGGGGGCGTCCGGGGAGCTGTTTTTT.

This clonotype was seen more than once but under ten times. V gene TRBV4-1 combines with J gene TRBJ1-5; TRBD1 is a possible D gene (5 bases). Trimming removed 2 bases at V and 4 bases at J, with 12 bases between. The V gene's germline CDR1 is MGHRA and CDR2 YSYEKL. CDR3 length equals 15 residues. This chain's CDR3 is CASSQIKQVNQPQHF. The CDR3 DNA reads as TGCGCCAGCAGCCAAATTAAACAGGTTAATCAGCCCCAGCATTTT.

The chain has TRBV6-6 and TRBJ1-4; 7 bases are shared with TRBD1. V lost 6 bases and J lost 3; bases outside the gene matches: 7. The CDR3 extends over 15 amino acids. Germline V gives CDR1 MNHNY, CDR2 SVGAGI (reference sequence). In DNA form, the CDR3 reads TGTGCCAGCAGGCCACAGGGGAGCGCTAATGAAAAACTGTTTTTT. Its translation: CASRPQGSANEKLFF.

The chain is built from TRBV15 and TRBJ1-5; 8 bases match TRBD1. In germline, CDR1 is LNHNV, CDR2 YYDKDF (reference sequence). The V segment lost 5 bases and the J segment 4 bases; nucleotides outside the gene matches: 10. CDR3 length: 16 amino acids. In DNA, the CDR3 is TGTGCCACCAGCGGGAGGACAGGGAGAGGGAATCAGCCCCAGCATTTT. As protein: CATSGRTGRGNQPQHF. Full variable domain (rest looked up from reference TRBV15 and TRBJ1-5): DAMVIQNPRYQVTQFGKPVTLSCSQTLNHNVMYWYQQKSSQAPKLLFHYYDKDFNNEADTPDNFQSRRPNTSFCFLDIRSPGLGDTAMYLCATSGRTGRGNQPQHFGDGTRLSIL.

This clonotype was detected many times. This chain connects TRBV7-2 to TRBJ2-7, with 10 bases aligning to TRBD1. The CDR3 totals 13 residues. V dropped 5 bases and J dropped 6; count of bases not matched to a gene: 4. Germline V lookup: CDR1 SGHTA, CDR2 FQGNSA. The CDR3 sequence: CASSPGQGFEQYF. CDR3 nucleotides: TGTGCCAGCAGCCCGGGACAGGGGTTCGAGCAGTACTTC.

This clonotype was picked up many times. CDR3 bases: TGTGCCAGCTCCCCGGACAGGGAACAGCCCCAGCATTTT. Encoded protein: CASSPDREQPQHF. This chain uses TRBV18 with TRBJ1-5; 8 bases match TRBD1. Germline V gene lookup returns CDR1 KGHSH and CDR2 LQKENI. The CDR3 runs 13 residues. The junction had 5 bases not matched to a gene; V was cut back by 6 bases and J by 7 bases.

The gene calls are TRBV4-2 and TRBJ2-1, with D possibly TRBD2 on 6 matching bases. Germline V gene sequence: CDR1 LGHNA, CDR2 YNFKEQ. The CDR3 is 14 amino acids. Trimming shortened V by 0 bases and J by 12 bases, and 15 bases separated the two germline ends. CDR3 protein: CASSQDSRAGPQFF. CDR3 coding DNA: TGTGCCAGCAGCCAAGATAGTCGGGCGGGGCCGCAGTTCTTC.

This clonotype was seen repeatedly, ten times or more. Here the CDR3 DNA reads TGCGCCAGCGGCGCGGGATCCTACAATGAGCAGTTCTTC. Its translation: CASGAGSYNEQFF. The V call is TRBV5-1, the J call TRBJ2-1; D is perhaps TRBD2 (6 bases). CDR1 is SGHRS and CDR2 is YFSETQ in the germline V gene. Between the trimmed V and J ends, which lost 7 bases and 1 base, there was a span of 9 bases. The CDR3 totals 13 residues.

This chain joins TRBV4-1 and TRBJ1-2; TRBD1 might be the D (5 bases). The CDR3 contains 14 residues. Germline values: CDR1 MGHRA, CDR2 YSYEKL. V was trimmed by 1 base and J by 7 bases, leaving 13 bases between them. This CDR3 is CASSQVLGDSGYTF. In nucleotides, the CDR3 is TGCGCCAGCAGCCAAGTATTAGGGGATTCTGGCTACACCTTC.

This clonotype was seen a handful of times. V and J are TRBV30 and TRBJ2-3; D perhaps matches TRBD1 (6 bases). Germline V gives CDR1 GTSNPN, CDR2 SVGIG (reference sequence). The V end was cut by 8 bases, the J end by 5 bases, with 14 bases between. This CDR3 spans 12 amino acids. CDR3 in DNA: TGTGCCCGAGGACAGAGGGAAGATACGCAGTATTTT. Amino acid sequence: CARGQREDTQYF.

This CDR3 is CASSASGGEQYF. Here the CDR3 DNA reads TGTGCCAGCAGCGCTAGCGGGGGAGAGCAGTACTTC. The genes are TRBV7-3 and TRBJ2-7; 10 bases agree with TRBD2. CDR1 is SGHTA and CDR2 is FQGTGA in the germline V gene. The CDR3 consists of 12 residues. Trimming removed 5 bases from V and 7 bases from J; junction bases left unmatched: 2.

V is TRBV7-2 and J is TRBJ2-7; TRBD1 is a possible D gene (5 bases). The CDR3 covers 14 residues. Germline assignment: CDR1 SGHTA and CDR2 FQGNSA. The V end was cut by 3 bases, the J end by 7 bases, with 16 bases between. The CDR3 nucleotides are TGTGCCAGCAGCTTGGACACTGGTCTACGAGAGCAGTACTTC. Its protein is CASSLDTGLREQYF.

CDR3 sequence reads: CASSQEGGVGYGYTF. DNA for the CDR3: TGTGCCAGCAGCCAAGAGGGAGGGGTTGGTTATGGCTACACCTTC. The genes are TRBV4-2 and TRBJ1-2; D perhaps matches TRBD1 (5 bases). Germline V lookup: CDR1 LGHNA, CDR2 YNFKEQ. Trimming took off 0 bases at V and 5 bases at J, with 13 bases between the two ends. The CDR3 loop spans 15 amino acids.

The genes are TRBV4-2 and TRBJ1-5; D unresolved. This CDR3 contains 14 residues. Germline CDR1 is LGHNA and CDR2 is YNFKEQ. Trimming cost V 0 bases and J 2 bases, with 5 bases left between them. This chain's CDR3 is CASSQETGNQPQHF. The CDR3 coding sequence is TGTGCCAGCAGCCAAGAGACGGGCAATCAGCCCCAGCATTTT.

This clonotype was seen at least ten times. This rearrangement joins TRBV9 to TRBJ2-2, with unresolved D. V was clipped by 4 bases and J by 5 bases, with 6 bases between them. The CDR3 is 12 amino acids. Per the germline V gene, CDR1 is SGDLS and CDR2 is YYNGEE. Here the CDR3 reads CASSLRTGELFF. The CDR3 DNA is TGTGCCAGCAGCCTGCGAACCGGGGAGCTGTTTTTT.

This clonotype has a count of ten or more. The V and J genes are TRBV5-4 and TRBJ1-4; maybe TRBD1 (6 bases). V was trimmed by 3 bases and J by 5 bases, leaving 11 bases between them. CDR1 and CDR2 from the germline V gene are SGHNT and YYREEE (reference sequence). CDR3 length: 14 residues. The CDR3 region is CASSYGQLNEKLFF. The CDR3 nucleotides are TGTGCCAGCAGCTATGGACAGCTGAATGAAAAACTGTTTTTT. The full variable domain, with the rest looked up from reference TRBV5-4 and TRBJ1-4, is ETGVTQSPTHLIKTRGQQVTLRCSSQSGHNTVSWYQQALGQGPQFIFQYYREEENGRGNFPPRFSGLQFPNYSSELNVNALELDDSALYLCASSYGQLNEKLFFGSGTQLSVL.

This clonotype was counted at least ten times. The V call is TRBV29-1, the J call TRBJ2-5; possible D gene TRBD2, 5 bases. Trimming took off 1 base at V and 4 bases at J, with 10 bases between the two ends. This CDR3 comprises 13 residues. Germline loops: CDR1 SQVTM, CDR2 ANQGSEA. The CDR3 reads CSVEGREGETQYF. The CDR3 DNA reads TGCAGCGTTGAAGGGCGCGAGGGAGAGACCCAGTACTTC.

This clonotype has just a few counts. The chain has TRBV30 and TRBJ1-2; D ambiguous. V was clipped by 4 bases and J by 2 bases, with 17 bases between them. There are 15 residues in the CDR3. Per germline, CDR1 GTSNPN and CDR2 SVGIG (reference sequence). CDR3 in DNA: TGTGCCTGGACCCTAGGAAGGGCGGCGAACTATGGCTACACCTTC. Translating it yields CAWTLGRAANYGYTF.

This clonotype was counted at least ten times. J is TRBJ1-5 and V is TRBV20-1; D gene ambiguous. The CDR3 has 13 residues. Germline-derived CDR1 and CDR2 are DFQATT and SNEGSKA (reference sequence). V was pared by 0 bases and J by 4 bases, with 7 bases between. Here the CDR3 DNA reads TGCAGTGCTAGAGACAGCGGAAATCAGCCCCAGCATTTT. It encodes CSARDSGNQPQHF.

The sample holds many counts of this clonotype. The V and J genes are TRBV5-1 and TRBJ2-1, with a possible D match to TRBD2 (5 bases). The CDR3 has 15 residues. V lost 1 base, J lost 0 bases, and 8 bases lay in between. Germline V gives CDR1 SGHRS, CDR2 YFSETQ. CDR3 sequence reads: CASSLLGSSYNEQFF. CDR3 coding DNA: TGCGCCAGCAGCTTGTTAGGGAGCTCCTACAATGAGCAGTTCTTC.

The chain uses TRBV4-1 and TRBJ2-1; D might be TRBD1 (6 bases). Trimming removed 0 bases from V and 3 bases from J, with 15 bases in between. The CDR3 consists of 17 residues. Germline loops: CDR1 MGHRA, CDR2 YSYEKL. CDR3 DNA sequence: TGCGCCAGCAGCCAAGACGATGATACAGGGAACTACAATGAGCAGTTCTTC. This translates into CASSQDDDTGNYNEQFF.

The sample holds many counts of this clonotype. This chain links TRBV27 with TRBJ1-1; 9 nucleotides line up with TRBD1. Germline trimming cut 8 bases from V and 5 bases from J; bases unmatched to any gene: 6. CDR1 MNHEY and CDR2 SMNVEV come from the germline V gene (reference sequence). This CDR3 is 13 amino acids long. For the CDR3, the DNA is TGTGCCAGCGGACGACAGGGGGGGACTGAAGCTTTCTTT. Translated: CASGRQGGTEAFF.

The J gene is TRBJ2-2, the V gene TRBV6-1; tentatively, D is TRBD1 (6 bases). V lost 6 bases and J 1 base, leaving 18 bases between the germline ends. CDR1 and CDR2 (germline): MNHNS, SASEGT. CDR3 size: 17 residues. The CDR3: CASSEKRQVMNTGELFF. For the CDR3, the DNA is TGTGCCAGCAGCGAAAAAAGACAGGTCATGAACACCGGGGAGCTGTTTTTT.